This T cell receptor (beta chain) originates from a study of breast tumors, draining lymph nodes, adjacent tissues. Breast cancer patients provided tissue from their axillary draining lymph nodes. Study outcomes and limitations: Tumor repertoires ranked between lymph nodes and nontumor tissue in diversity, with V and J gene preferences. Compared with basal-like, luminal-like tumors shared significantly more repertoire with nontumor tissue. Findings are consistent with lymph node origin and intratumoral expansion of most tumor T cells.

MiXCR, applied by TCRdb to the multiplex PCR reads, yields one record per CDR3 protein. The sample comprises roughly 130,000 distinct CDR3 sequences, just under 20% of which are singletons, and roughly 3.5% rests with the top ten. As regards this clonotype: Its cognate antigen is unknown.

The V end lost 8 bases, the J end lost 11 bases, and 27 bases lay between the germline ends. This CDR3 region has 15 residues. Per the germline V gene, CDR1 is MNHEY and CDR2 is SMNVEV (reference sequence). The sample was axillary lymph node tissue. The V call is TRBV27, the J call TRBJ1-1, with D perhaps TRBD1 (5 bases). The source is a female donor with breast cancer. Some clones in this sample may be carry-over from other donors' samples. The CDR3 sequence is CASPCGTGRRDPAFF. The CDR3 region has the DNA TGTGCCAGCCCCTGCGGGACGGGACGGCGGGACCCCGCTTTCTTT.